One and the same sample provided the 2 T cell receptor beta chains below, sequenced in a study of T-cell memory formation after mild COVID-19. TCRdb reanalysed the 5' RACE reads using MiXCR and keeps one entry per CDR3 protein. The profile shows about 410,000 distinct CDR3 sequences, roughly 18% of them singletons. Sequencing used PBMCs or a T cell subset sorted from them (not recorded which). These receptors all come from a man aged 18 to 30 who had mild COVID-19 (a few samples of this study predate the infection). Cell type and time point are not known.

V and J are TRBV2 and TRBJ1-1; no reliable D call. Germline assignment: CDR1 SNHLY and CDR2 FYNNEI. V was cut by 7 bases and J by 1 base, with 10 bases left in between. The CDR3 extends over 13 amino acids. CDR3: CASTLSENTEAFF. The CDR3 region has the DNA TGTGCCAGCACCCTGAGTGAGAACACTGAAGCTTTCTTT.

V usage is TRBV20-1 and J usage is TRBJ2-3, with D perhaps matching TRBD2 (5 bases). Between the trimmed V and J ends, which lost 0 bases and 4 bases, there was a span of 14 bases. This CDR3 is built from 15 residues. Germline V gives CDR1 DFQATT, CDR2 SNEGSKA (reference sequence). CDR3 bases: TGCAGTGCTAGAGATACGAGGGCCCAGCCAGATACGCAGTATTTT. Amino acids: CSARDTRAQPDTQYF.